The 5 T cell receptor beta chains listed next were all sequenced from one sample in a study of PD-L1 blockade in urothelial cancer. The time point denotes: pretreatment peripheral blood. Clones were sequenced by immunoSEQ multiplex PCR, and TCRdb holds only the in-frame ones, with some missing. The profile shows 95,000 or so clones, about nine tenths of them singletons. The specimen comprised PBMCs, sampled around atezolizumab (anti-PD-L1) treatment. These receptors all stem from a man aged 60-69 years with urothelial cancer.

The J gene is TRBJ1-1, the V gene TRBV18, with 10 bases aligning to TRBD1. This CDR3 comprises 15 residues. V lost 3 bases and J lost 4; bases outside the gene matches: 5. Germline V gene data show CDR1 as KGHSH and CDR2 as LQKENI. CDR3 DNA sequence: TGTGCCAGCTCACCCGCTGACAGGGGGCTCACTGAAGCTTTCTTT. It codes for CASSPADRGLTEAFF.

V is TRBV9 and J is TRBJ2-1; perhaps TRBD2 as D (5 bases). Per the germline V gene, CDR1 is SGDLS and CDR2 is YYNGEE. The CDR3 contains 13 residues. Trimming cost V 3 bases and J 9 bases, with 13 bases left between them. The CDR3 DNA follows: TGTGCCAGCAGCGGCGGTGCTAGCTCTGAGCAGTTCTTC. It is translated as CASSGGASSEQFF. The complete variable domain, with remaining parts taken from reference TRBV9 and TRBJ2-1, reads DSGVTQTPKHLITATGQRVTLRCSPRSGDLSVYWYQQSLDQGLQFLIQYYNGEERAKGNILERFSAQQFPDLHSELNLSSLELGDSALYFCASSGGASSEQFFGPGTRLTVL.

CDR3 sequence (DNA): TGTGCCAGCAGCTCGAGCCTCAGGGGGAGAGGGGCTGAAGCTTTCTTT. Its translation: CASSSSLRGRGAEAFF. The chain carries TRBV11-2 and TRBJ1-1, with TRBD1 matching over 7 bases. The CDR3 extends over 16 amino acids. The ends lost 4 bases at V and 6 bases at J; junction bases unmatched: 14. Germline V gene sequence: CDR1 SGHAT, CDR2 FQNNGV.

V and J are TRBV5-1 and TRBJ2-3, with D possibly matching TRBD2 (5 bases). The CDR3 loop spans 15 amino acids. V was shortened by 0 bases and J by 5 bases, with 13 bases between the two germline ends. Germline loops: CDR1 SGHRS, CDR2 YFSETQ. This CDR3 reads CASSLVGDVQDTQYF. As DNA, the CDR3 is TGCGCCAGCAGCTTGGTCGGGGATGTGCAAGATACGCAGTATTTT.

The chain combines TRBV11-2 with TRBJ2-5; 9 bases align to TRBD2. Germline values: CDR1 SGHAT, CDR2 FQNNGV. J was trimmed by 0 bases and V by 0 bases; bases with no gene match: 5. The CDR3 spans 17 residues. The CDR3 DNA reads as TGTGCCAGCAGCTTAGATCGCAGCGGGGGGCACCAAGAGACCCAGTACTTC. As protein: CASSLDRSGGHQETQYF.